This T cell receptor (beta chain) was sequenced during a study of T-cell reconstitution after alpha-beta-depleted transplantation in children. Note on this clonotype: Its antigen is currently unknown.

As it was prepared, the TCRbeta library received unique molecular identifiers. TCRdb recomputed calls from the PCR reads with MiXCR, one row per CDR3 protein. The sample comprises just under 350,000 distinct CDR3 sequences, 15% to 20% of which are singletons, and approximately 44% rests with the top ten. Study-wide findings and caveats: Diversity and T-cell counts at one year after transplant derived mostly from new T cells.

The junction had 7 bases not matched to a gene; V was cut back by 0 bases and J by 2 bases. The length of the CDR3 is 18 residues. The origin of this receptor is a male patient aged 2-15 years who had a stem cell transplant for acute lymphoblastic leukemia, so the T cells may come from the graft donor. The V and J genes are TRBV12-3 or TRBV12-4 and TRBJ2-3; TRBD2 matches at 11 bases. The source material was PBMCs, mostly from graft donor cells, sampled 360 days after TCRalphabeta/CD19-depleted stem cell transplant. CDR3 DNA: TGTGCCAGCAGTTTAGCTCTACTAGCGGGAGAAGACACAGATACGCAGTATTTT. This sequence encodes CASSLALLAGEDTDTQYF.